This T cell receptor beta chain was identified in a study of T cell responses to AZD1222 COVID-19 vaccine. This clone came up once. Germline assignment: CDR1 SGDLS and CDR2 YYNGEE. CDR3 size: 13 residues. V lost 0 bases and J 4 bases, leaving 6 bases between the germline ends. Repertoires were generated with immunoSEQ multiplex PCR, while TCRdb's copy carries only in-frame clones and drops some. The sample carries some 100,000 clones, roughly nine tenths recorded once. The chain recombines TRBV9 with TRBJ2-3; D perhaps matches TRBD1 (6 bases). Material: peripheral blood, obtained on day 0 of AZD1222 vaccination. The receptor's source is an adult in good health. In nucleotides, the CDR3 is TGTGCCAGCAGCGTAGAGGGGGCAGATACGCAGTATTTT. This gives the protein CASSVEGADTQYF.